The 3 T cell receptor beta chains reported below all come from one sample, sequenced in a study of blood T cell repertoires in COVID-19. The data were produced by immunoSEQ multiplex PCR, yet TCRdb's version contains in-frame clones alone and is incomplete. Among over 140,000 clones listed, about three quarters were seen once. Specimen: peripheral blood. The receptors stem from a woman aged 80 or over with active or convalescent COVID-19.

CDR3 sequence reads: CASSSRGGSYNEQFF. CDR3 sequence (DNA): TGTGCCAGCAGTTCGCGGGGGGGCAGTTACAATGAGCAGTTCTTC. The chain links TRBV28 to TRBJ2-1; 9 bases align to TRBD2. V was clipped by 4 bases and J by 4 bases; unmatched bases: 5. The length of the CDR3 is 15 residues. The germline CDR1 and CDR2 sequences are MDHEN and SYDVKM.

This clone was detected only once. The chain links TRBV7-3 to TRBJ2-3; 8 nucleotides agree with TRBD2. CDR3 length: 15 residues. Trimming cost V 4 bases and J 2 bases; bases outside gene matches: 5. CDR1 SGHTA and CDR2 FQGTGA come from the germline V gene. The CDR3 reads CASSSGGQFTDTQYF. In DNA, the CDR3 is TGTGCCAGCAGCTCGGGGGGGCAGTTCACAGATACGCAGTATTTT.

The chain employs TRBV7-9 and TRBJ1-2, with a possible D match to TRBD1 (6 bases). CDR1 is SEHNR, CDR2 FQNEAQ, per germline (reference sequence). Deletions cut 4 bases from V and 5 bases from J, with 17 bases between. This CDR3 contains 15 residues. CDR3 residues: CASSYHRQESYGYTF. The CDR3 nucleotides read TGTGCCAGCAGCTACCACCGACAGGAGAGTTATGGCTACACCTTC.